The clone carrying this TCR beta chain was seen ten or more times. The antigen is undetermined. The data were obtained in a study of molecular identifiers for immune sequencing clone quantification. Germline-derived CDR1 and CDR2 are SGHTA and FQGNSA. Trimming at V came to 5 bases and at J to 5 bases, leaving 17 bases not matched to a gene. The length of the CDR3 is 18 residues. Sorted cell numbers of roughly 19,000 to 1,000,000, with 10%, 30% or 50% RNA, served as input for naive CD8 libraries. Naive CD8 T cells were picked out by sorting for CD8+CD4-CCR7+CD45RA+. Findings of the study overall: In CMV-specific effectors, clones above 20 copies held over 99% of molecules; naive, under 1%.

Previously published methods and listed TCR primers were used for the bulk TCR libraries. MiXCR was run by TCRdb on the PCR reads, yielding one entry per CDR3 protein. The sample has hundreds of thousands of distinct CDR3 sequences, roughly 27% seen once; the top ten hold 0.78%. Sequencing used naive CD8+ T cells from blood, with Jurkat cell RNA spiked in. Subset meaning: FACS-sorted CD8+CD4-CCR7+CD45RA+ naive T cells. The V and J genes are TRBV7-2 and TRBJ2-7; 11 bases line up with TRBD2. This clonotype was sampled from a human donor in good health. Some libraries in this study had Jurkat cell RNA spiked in. CDR3 in DNA: TGTGCCAGCAGCCCAACGCGTCTAGCGGGAGGCCTGGGGAACGAGCAGTACTTC. Translation gives CASSPTRLAGGLGNEQYF.